One and the same sample provided the 27 T cell receptor beta chains below, sequenced in a study of CD8+CD57+ T cells in acquired aplastic anemia. Sequencing involved patients with CD8+CD57+ cell expansion previously shown by flow cytometry. Using genomic DNA as the template, TCR beta VDJ and CDR3 profiling was carried out. TCRdb fed the reads into MiXCR, producing one record per CDR3 protein. Of 200,000 or so distinct CDR3 sequences detected, 48% appear once; the ten largest clones hold approximately 9.7%. Sequencing was carried out using sorted CD4+, CD8+, or CD8+CD57+ T cells (not recorded which) from PBMCs. Every receptor here comes from a human donor with aplastic anemia.

The V gene is TRBV10-1, the J gene TRBJ2-7; 8 nucleotides match TRBD1. The trim removed 5 bases at V and 6 bases at J, leaving 6 bases unmatched. CDR3 length: 13 residues. Germline V gene sequence: CDR1 WNHNN, CDR2 SYGVQD (reference sequence). The CDR3 DNA follows: TGCGCCAGCAGTATCGACAGGGGATCCGAGCAGTACTTC. As protein: CASSIDRGSEQYF.

This clonotype was observed at least ten times. The rearrangement joins TRBV7-2 to TRBJ2-1, with no clear D. This CDR3 is 11 amino acids long. Germline V gene lookup returns CDR1 SGHTA and CDR2 FQGNSA. Trimming removed 7 bases from V and 4 bases from J, with 5 bases in between. The CDR3: CASKFYNEQFF. The CDR3 DNA follows: TGTGCCAGCAAATTTTACAATGAGCAGTTCTTC. The whole variable domain, remainder taken from reference TRBV7-2 and TRBJ2-1, is GAGVSQSPSNKVTEKGKDVELRCDPISGHTALYWYRQSLGQGLEFLIYFQGNSAPDKSGLPSDRFSAERTGGSVSTLTIQRTQQEDSAVYLCASKFYNEQFFGPGTRLTVL.

The chain has TRBV19 and TRBJ1-1, with D maybe TRBD1 (6 bases). V was trimmed by 6 bases and J by 2 bases, leaving 13 bases between them. Germline V gives CDR1 LNHDA, CDR2 SQIVND (reference sequence). CDR3 length equals 14 residues. The CDR3, as DNA: TGTGCCAGTAGGACAGGACTGTTCAACACTGAAGCTTTCTTT. Protein product: CASRTGLFNTEAFF. The full variable domain, with the rest looked up from reference TRBV19 and TRBJ1-1, is DGGITQSPKYLFRKEGQNVTLSCEQNLNHDAMYWYRQDPGQGLRLIYYSQIVNDFQKGDIAEGYSVSREKKESFPLTVTSAQKNPTAFYLCASRTGLFNTEAFFGQGTRLTVV.

This clonotype showed up just once. The V gene is TRBV2, the J gene TRBJ1-5; 9 bases map to TRBD1. The germline V gene encodes CDR1 SNHLY and CDR2 FYNNEI. V was clipped by 8 bases and J by 5 bases; unmatched bases: 4. The length of the CDR3 is 13 residues. The CDR3: CASRDRAYQPQHF. For the CDR3, the DNA is TGTGCCAGCCGGGACAGGGCTTATCAGCCCCAGCATTTT. The entire variable domain, with the rest obtained from reference TRBV2 and TRBJ1-5, is as follows: EPEVTQTPSHQVTQMGQEVILRCVPISNHLYFYWYRQILGQKVEFLVSFYNNEISEKSEIFDDQFSVERPDGSNFTLKIRSTKLEDSAMYFCASRDRAYQPQHFGDGTRLSIL.

The J gene is TRBJ1-5, the V gene TRBV2; 9 nucleotides line up with TRBD1. The J segment lost 5 bases and the V segment lost 1 base, leaving 0 bases of the junction unmatched. CDR1 and CDR2 from the germline V gene are SNHLY and FYNNEI. The CDR3 spans 14 residues. CDR3 sequence reads: CASSEGQGDQPQHF. CDR3 DNA: TGTGCCAGCAGTGAAGGACAGGGGGATCAGCCCCAGCATTTT.

This clonotype was seen a few times. The chain combines TRBV19 with TRBJ2-1; maybe TRBD2 (6 bases). The CDR3 covers 15 residues. V lost 3 bases to trimming and J lost 3 bases, with 12 bases between them. Germline CDR1 LNHDA, CDR2 SQIVND (reference sequence). The CDR3 sequence: CASSIFAGNYNEQFF. The CDR3 nucleotides are TGTGCCAGTAGTATTTTTGCGGGGAACTACAATGAGCAGTTCTTC.

This clonotype was seen many times. The chain couples TRBV29-1 to TRBJ2-1; TRBD2 aligns across 9 bases. Germline V lookup: CDR1 SQVTM, CDR2 ANQGSEA. V lost 4 bases to trimming and J lost 2 bases; unmatched junction nucleotides: 3. This CDR3 spans 14 amino acids. The CDR3 DNA sequence: TGCAGCGTTGGGACTAGCGAGACCTACAATGAGCAGTTCTTC. Its protein is CSVGTSETYNEQFF.

In its sample, this clonotype was seen many times. The chain recombines TRBV6-1 with TRBJ2-1; 10 positions match TRBD1. With 9 bases clipped from V and 7 bases from J, the junction kept 3 bases outside the gene matches. In germline, CDR1 is MNHNS, CDR2 SASEGT. The CDR3 has 12 amino acids. CDR3 coding DNA: TGTGCCAGTTCGGACAGGGGGAATGAGCAGTTCTTC. Protein: CASSDRGNEQFF.

The V and J genes are TRBV15 and TRBJ2-2; 7 positions match TRBD1. The germline gives CDR1 LNHNV, CDR2 YYDKDF (reference sequence). V shed 0 bases, J shed 3 bases, and the junction held 4 bases outside the gene matches. This CDR3 is 16 amino acids long. This chain's CDR3 is CATSRDPGGHTGELFF. The CDR3 DNA is TGTGCCACCAGCAGAGACCCAGGGGGACACACCGGGGAGCTGTTTTTT.

The chain has TRBV15 and TRBJ1-2; a weak D match, TRBD1 (5 bases). This CDR3 region has 14 residues. V lost 0 bases and J lost 2, with 7 bases in between. Germline loops: CDR1 LNHNV, CDR2 YYDKDF (reference sequence). The CDR3 DNA reads TGTGCCACCAGCAGAGAACGGGGGAACTATGGCTACACCTTC. It yields the protein CATSRERGNYGYTF.

V usage is TRBV24-1 and J usage is TRBJ2-2, with D possibly being TRBD1 (6 bases). From germline, CDR1 is KGHDR and CDR2 SFDVKD. The V and J ends lost 1 base and 3 bases respectively, with 14 bases between them. CDR3 length: 17 amino acids. CDR3 in amino acids: CATSDFGGQGDTGELFF. In nucleotides, the CDR3 is TGTGCCACCAGTGATTTTGGGGGACAAGGAGACACCGGGGAGCTGTTTTTT.

J is TRBJ1-1 and V is TRBV20-1; tentatively, D is TRBD1 (5 bases). The CDR3 contains 12 residues. Germline lookup yields CDR1 DFQATT and CDR2 SNEGSKA (reference sequence). Trimming pared 2 bases from V and 6 bases from J, leaving 10 bases between. CDR3 residues: CSARQGTPEAFF. As DNA, the CDR3 is TGCAGTGCTAGACAGGGAACCCCTGAAGCTTTCTTT.

This clonotype appeared a single time. V and J are TRBV19 and TRBJ2-6; D gene ambiguous. The CDR3 runs to 17 residues. Germline values: CDR1 LNHDA, CDR2 SQIVND (reference sequence). V was cut by 4 bases and J by 2 bases, with 15 bases left in between. The DNA of the CDR3 is TGTGCCAGTAGTACCCCTTGGCGTTTCCCTGGGGCCAACGTCCTGACTTTC. This translates into CASSTPWRFPGANVLTF.

This clonotype showed up many times. The rearrangement joins TRBV5-6 to TRBJ2-3; D is undetermined. Deletions cut 1 base from V and 9 bases from J, with 12 bases between. CDR3 length: 13 amino acids. Germline CDR1 reads SGHDT; CDR2 reads YYEEEE. The CDR3 DNA is TGTGCCAGCAGCTTGTTCCTGGTAGTGACGCAGTATTTT. Translated, it gives CASSLFLVVTQYF.

There are many counts of this clonotype. This sequence joins TRBV5-1 and TRBJ2-1; D possibly corresponds to TRBD1 (5 bases). Trimming shortened V by 3 bases and J by 9 bases, and 16 bases separated the two germline ends. The CDR3 consists of 14 residues. Germline loops: CDR1 SGHRS, CDR2 YFSETQ. The CDR3 coding sequence is TGCGCCAGCAGCTCTGGGGCCCAGACGACTGAGCAGTTCTTC. Encoded protein: CASSSGAQTTEQFF.

About this clonotype: Relative to the germline gene, one junction end is altered; a read error may explain this. The chain uses TRBV7-9 and TRBJ2-2; D not resolved. The CDR3 has 12 amino acids. Germline CDR1 SEHNR, CDR2 FQNEAQ (reference sequence). CDR3 sequence reads: CASSVAEGELFF. CDR3 DNA: TGTGCCAGCAGCGTAGCAGAAGGGGAGCTGTTTTTT.

This clonotype was observed a handful of times. V usage is TRBV4-2 and J usage is TRBJ1-3; D unresolved. Trimming shortened V by 4 bases and J by 2 bases, and 12 bases separated the two germline ends. The CDR3 runs to 15 residues. The germline CDR1 and CDR2 sequences are LGHNA and YNFKEQ. CDR3 coding DNA: TGTGCCAGCAGCCCGCGTACTAGGGCTGGAAACACCATATATTTT. Translation gives CASSPRTRAGNTIYF.

The CDR3 sequence is CASSQDRTSGTGELFF. CDR3 in DNA: TGCGCCAGCAGCCAAGATCGGACTAGCGGCACCGGGGAGCTGTTTTTT. The chain is built from TRBV4-3 and TRBJ2-2; 10 nucleotides agree with TRBD2. CDR3 length equals 16 residues. CDR1 LGHNA and CDR2 YSLEER come from the germline V gene. V trimming: 0 bases; J trimming: 4 bases; junction bases outside the gene matches: 2.

Worth noting for this clonotype: It may be a read error: a sequence one base away is much more abundant. The chain has TRBV11-2 and TRBJ1-2, with a tentative D call TRBD1 (6 bases). The germline V gene has CDR1 SGHAT and CDR2 FQNNGV. CDR3 length equals 15 residues. The CDR3 coding sequence is TGTACCAGCAGCGGGCTCGGGGGGCGCATCGGTGGCTACACCTTC. Protein sequence: CTSSGLGGRIGGYTF.

There are many counts of this clonotype. Sequence at one end of the junction differs from germline and may be a read error. J is TRBJ2-7 and V is TRBV6-6; the D gene could be TRBD1 or TRBD2 (6 bases each). CDR1 is MNHNY and CDR2 is SVGAGI in the germline V gene (reference sequence). This CDR3 has 13 amino acids. The CDR3 loop is CASSSNGGARGNF. The CDR3, as DNA: TGTGCCAGCAGTTCAAACGGCGGGGCTAGGGGGAACTTC.

Here the CDR3 reads CASSQAGTSGRADTQYF. The CDR3 DNA follows: TGTGCCAGCAGTCAGGCGGGGACTAGCGGGAGGGCGGATACGCAGTATTTT. The J gene is TRBJ2-3, the V gene TRBV7-4, with TRBD2 matching over 16 bases. The germline V gene encodes CDR1 SGHVT and CDR2 SQSDAQ. Trimming took 6 bases from V and 6 from J; bases not matched to a gene: 9. The CDR3 covers 17 residues.

This chain uses TRBV20-1 with TRBJ1-6; TRBD1 might be the D (5 bases). Germline-derived CDR1 and CDR2 are DFQATT and SNEGSKA (reference sequence). The germline V and J ends were trimmed by 6 bases and 9 bases, with 18 bases remaining between them. This CDR3 contains 14 residues. The CDR3 nucleotides read TGCAGTGCCGACCCCGGGACCCTCGGTTCACCCCTCCACTTT. Amino acid sequence: CSADPGTLGSPLHF.

The V call is TRBV15, the J call TRBJ1-1, with 10 bases lining up with TRBD1. The CDR3 is 16 amino acids. The V gene end was trimmed by 3 bases and the J gene end by 5 bases; junction bases not matched to a gene: 9. Germline CDR1 is LNHNV and CDR2 is YYDKDF (reference sequence). CDR3 nucleotide sequence: TGTGCCACCAGCAGCCCATCCGACAGGGGGCGGACTGAAGCTTTCTTT. It translates to CATSSPSDRGRTEAFF.

This chain links TRBV7-8 with TRBJ2-7, with 12 nucleotides matching TRBD1. Germline CDR1 and CDR2: SGHVS and FQNEAQ. CDR3 length equals 13 residues. Trimming at V came to 9 bases and at J to 4 bases, leaving 4 bases not matched to a gene. CDR3 DNA: TGTGCCAGTAGGGACAGGGGGCAATACGAGCAGTACTTC. Protein product: CASRDRGQYEQYF.

This rearrangement joins TRBV7-2 to TRBJ2-7; the D is unclear. Trimming left V 2 bases short and J 4 bases short, with 9 bases between. Germline-derived CDR1 and CDR2 are SGHTA and FQGNSA. CDR3 length equals 13 residues. The CDR3 here is CASSLSQRYEQYF. CDR3 nucleotide sequence: TGTGCCAGCAGCTTAAGTCAACGTTACGAGCAGTACTTC.

The sample holds many counts of this clonotype. The chain has TRBV19 and TRBJ2-3; a weak D match, TRBD1 (7 bases). Germline CDR1 reads LNHDA; CDR2 reads SQIVND (reference sequence). Trimming cost V 5 bases and J 6 bases, with 21 bases left between them. The CDR3 sequence is 16 residues long. Here the CDR3 DNA reads TGTGCCAGTAGTCCTCGACAGGGAGGTTCCGGGGATACGCAGTATTTT. It translates to CASSPRQGGSGDTQYF.

This clonotype was counted a single time. The chain is built from TRBV29-1 and TRBJ2-7; TRBD1 is a possible D gene (5 bases). Trimming cost V 7 bases and J 3 bases, with 16 bases left between them. Germline CDR1 is SQVTM and CDR2 is ANQGSEA. The CDR3 has 13 residues. CDR3 nucleotide sequence: TGCAGCGCTAAGACAGAGCTGAACTACGAGCAGTACTTC. Its translation is CSAKTELNYEQYF.